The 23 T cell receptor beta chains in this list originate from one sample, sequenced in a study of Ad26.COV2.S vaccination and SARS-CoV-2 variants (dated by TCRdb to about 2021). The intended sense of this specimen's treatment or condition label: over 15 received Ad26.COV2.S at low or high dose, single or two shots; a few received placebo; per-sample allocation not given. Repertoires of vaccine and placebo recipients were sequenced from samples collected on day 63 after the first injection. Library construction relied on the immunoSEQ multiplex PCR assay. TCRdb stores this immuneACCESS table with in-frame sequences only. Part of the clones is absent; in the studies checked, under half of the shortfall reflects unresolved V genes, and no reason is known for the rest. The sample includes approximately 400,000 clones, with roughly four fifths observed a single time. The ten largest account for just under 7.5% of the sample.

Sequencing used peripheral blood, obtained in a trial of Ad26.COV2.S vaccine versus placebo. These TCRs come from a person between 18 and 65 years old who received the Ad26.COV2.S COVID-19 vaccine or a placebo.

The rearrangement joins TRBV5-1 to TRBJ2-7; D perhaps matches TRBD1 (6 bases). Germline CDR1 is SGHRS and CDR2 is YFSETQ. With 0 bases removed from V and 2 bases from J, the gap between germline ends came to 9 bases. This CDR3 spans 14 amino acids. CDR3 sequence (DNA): TGCGCCAGCAGCTTGGCCAGGGGCCCCTACGAGCAGTACTTC. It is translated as CASSLARGPYEQYF.

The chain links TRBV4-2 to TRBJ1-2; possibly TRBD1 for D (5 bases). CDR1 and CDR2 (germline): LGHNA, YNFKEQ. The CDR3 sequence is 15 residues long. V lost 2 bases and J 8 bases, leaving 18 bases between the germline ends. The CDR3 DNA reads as TGTGCCAGCAGCCAACCGGGTAGGGGAGCGGGCGGCTACACCTTC. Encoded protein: CASSQPGRGAGGYTF.

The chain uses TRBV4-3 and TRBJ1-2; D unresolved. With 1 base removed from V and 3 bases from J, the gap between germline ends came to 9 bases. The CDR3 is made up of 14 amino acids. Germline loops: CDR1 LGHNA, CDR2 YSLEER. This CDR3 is CASSQVNSDYGYTF. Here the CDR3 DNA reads TGCGCCAGCAGCCAAGTGAACAGCGACTATGGCTACACCTTC.

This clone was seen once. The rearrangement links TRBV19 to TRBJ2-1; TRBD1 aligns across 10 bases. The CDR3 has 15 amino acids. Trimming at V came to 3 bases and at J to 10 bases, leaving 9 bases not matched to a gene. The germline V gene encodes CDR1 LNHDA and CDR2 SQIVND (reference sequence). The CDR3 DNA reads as TGTGCCAGTAGTATGCGACAGGGGGCGCGAGGGGAGCAGTTCTTC. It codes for CASSMRQGARGEQFF.

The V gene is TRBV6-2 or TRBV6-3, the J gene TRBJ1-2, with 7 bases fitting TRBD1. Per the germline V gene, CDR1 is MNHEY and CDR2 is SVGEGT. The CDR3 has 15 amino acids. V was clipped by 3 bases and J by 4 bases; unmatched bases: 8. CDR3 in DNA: TGTGCCAGCAGTTATACGACAGGGTGGAGCTATGGCTACACCTTC. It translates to CASSYTTGWSYGYTF.

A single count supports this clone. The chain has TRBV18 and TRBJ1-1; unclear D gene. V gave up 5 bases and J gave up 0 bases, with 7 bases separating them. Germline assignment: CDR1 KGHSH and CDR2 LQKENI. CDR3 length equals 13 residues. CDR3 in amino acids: CASSAALNTEAFF. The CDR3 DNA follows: TGTGCCAGCTCAGCAGCTCTGAACACTGAAGCTTTCTTT.

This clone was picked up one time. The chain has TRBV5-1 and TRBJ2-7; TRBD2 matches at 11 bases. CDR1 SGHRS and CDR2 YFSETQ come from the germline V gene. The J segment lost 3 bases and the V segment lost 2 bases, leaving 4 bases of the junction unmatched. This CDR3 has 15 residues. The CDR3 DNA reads TGCGCCAGCAGCTTACGACTAGCGGGGTACTACGAGCAGTACTTC. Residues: CASSLRLAGYYEQYF.

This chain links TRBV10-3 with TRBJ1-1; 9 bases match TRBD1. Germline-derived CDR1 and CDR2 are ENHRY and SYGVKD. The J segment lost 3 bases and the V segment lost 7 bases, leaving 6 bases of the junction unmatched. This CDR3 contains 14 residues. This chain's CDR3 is CAITDRQGDTEAFF. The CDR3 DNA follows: TGTGCCATCACCGATCGACAGGGGGACACTGAAGCTTTCTTT.

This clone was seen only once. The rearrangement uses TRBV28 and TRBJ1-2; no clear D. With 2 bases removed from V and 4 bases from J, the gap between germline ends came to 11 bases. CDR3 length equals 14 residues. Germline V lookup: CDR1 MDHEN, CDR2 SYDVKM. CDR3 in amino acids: CASSLIGPGYGYTF. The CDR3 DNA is TGTGCCAGCAGTTTAATAGGGCCAGGCTATGGCTACACCTTC.

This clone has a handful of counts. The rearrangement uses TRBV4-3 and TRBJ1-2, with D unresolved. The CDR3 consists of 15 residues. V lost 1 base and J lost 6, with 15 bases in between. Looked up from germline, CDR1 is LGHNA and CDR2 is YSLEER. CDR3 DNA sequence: TGCGCCAGCAGCCAAGTGCCCCCAGGCATCGATGGCTACACCTTC. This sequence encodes CASSQVPPGIDGYTF.

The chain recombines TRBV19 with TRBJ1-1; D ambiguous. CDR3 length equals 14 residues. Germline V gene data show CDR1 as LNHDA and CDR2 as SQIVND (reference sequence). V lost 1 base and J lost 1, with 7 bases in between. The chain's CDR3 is CASSIAGRNTEAFF. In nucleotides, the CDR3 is TGTGCCAGTAGTATAGCAGGACGGAACACTGAAGCTTTCTTT.

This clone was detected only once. The CDR3 bases are TGTGCCAGCAGTCAAACAAGTTACGAGCAGTACTTC. Translated, it gives CASSQTSYEQYF. V gene TRBV12-3 or TRBV12-4 combines with J gene TRBJ2-7, with D uncertain. The CDR3 is 12 amino acids. V lost 5 bases and J lost 4, with 9 bases in between.

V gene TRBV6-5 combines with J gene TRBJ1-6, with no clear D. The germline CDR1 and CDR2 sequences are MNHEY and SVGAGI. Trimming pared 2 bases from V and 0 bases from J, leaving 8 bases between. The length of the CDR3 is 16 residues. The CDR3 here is CASSYERSSYNSPLHF. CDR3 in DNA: TGTGCCAGCAGTTACGAGAGGAGCTCCTATAATTCACCCCTCCACTTT.

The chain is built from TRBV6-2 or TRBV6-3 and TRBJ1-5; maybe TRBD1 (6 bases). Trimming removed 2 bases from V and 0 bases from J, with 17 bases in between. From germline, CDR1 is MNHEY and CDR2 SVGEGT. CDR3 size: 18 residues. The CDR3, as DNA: TGTGCCAGCAGTTACCTTTGGTTCAGGGGAATTAGCAATCAGCCCCAGCATTTT. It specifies CASSYLWFRGISNQPQHF.

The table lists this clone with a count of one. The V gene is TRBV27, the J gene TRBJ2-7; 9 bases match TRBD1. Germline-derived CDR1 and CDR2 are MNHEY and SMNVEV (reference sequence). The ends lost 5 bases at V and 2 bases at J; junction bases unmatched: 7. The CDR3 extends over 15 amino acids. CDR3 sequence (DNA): TGTGCCAGCAGTGCACCGGGACAGGGCGCCTACGAGCAGTACTTC. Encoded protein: CASSAPGQGAYEQYF.

CDR3 sequence reads: CARSPGGVGTEAFF. As DNA, the CDR3 is TGTGCCAGAAGCCCCGGCGGGGTTGGGACTGAAGCTTTCTTT. V and J are TRBV5-3 and TRBJ1-1, with D hard to call. TRBV5-3 is an ORF for which the function is uncertain. V was cut by 4 bases and J by 5 bases, with 15 bases left in between. The CDR3 has 14 amino acids.

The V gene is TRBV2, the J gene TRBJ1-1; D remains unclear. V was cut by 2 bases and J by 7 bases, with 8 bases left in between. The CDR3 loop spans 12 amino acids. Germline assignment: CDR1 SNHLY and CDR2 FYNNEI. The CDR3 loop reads CASSETRVEAFF. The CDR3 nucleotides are TGTGCCAGCAGTGAAACTCGGGTTGAAGCTTTCTTT.

The CDR3 loop reads CATSGDTLIDYTF. The CDR3 DNA follows: TGTGCCACTTCGGGAGACACCCTCATCGACTACACCTTC. The chain links TRBV2 to TRBJ1-2; D not certain. The germline V and J ends were trimmed by 10 bases and 10 bases, with 22 bases remaining between them. This CDR3 has 13 amino acids. Germline V lookup: CDR1 SNHLY, CDR2 FYNNEI.

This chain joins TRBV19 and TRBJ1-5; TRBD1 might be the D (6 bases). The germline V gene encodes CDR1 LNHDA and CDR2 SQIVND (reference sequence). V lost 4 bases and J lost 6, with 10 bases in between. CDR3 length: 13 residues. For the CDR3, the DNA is TGTGCCAGTAGTAGGGGGCTAGTTCAGCCCCAGCATTTT. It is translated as CASSRGLVQPQHF.

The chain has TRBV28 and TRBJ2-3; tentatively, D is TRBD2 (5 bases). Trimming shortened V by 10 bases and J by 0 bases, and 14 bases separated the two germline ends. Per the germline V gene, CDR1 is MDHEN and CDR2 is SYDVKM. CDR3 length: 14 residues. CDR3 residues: CATQDGESTDTQYF. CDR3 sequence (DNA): TGTGCCACCCAGGACGGGGAGAGCACAGATACGCAGTATTTT.

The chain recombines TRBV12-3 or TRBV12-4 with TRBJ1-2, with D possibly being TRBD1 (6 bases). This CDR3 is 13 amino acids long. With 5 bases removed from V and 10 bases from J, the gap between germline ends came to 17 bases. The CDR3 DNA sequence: TGTGCCAGCAGTCTGTGGACAGATTCCCCCTACACCTTC. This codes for CASSLWTDSPYTF.

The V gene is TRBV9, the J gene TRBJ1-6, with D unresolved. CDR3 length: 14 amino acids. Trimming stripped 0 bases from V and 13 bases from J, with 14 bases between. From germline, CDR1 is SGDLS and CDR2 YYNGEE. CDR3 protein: CASSVATAASPLHF. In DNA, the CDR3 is TGTGCCAGCAGCGTAGCTACGGCAGCCAGCCCCCTCCACTTT.

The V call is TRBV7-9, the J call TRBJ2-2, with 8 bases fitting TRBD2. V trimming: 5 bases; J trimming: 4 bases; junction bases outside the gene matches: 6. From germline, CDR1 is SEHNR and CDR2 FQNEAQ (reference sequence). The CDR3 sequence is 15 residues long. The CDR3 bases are TGTGCCAGCAGCCCTCTACGGGAGGGCACCGGGGAGCTGTTTTTT. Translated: CASSPLREGTGELFF.